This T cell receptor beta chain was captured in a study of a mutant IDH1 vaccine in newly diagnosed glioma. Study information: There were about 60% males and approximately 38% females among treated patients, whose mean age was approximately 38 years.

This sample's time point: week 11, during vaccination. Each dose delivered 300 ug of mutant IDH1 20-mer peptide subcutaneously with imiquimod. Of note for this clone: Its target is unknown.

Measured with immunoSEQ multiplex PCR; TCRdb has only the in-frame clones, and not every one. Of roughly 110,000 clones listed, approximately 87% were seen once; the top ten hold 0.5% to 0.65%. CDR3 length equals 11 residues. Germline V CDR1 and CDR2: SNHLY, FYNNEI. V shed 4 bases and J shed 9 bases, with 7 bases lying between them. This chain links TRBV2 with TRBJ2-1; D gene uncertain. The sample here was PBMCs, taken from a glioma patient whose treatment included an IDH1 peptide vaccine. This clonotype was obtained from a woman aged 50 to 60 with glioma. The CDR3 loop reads CASSVDREQFF. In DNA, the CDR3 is TGTGCCAGCAGTGTTGACCGTGAGCAGTTCTTC. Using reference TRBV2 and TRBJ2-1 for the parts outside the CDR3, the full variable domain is EPEVTQTPSHQVTQMGQEVILRCVPISNHLYFYWYRQILGQKVEFLVSFYNNEISEKSEIFDDQFSVERPDGSNFTLKIRSTKLEDSAMYFCASSVDREQFFGPGTRLTVL.